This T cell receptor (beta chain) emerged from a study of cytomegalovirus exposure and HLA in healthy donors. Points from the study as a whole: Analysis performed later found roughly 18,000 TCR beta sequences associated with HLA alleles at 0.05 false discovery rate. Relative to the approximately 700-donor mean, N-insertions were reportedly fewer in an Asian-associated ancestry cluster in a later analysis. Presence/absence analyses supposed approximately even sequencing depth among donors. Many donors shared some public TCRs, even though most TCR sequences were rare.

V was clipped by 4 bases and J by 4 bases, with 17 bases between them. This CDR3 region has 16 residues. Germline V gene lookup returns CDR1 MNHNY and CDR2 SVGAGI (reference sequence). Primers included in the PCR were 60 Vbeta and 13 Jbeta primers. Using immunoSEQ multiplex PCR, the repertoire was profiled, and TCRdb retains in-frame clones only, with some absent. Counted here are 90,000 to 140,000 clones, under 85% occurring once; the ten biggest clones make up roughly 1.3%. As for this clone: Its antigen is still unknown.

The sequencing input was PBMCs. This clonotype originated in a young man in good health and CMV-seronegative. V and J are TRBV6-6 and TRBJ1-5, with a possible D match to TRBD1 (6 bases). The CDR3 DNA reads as TGTGCCAGCAGTTTCCCCTCGGGGGGCTGGAATCAGCCCCAGCATTTT. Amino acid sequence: CASSFPSGGWNQPQHF.